This T cell receptor (beta chain) was captured in a study of blood T cells in healthy people across ages. The study, taken as a whole, reports: Aged donors had fewer naive CD4+ cells and lower diversity than long-lived donors. There was no known CMV status for donors, so expanded clonotype changes were possibly confounded.

A remark on this clonotype: Its antigen is still unknown.

CDR3 size: 14 residues. The germline V gene has CDR1 GTSNPN and CDR2 SVGIG (reference sequence). V dropped 1 base and J dropped 5; count of bases not matched to a gene: 4. A second PCR of 7 to 11 cycles used a sample-barcoded 5' primer and a J-beta primer mix. TCRdb reanalysed the 5' RACE reads using MiXCR and keeps one entry per CDR3 protein. This table has around 1.7 million distinct CDR3 sequences, 28% appearing once. The chain is built from TRBV30 and TRBJ2-7; TRBD1 aligns across 11 bases. The sequence was obtained from a woman aged 25 to 39 in good health. Sequencing input: blood. The CDR3 bases are TGTGCCTGGAGTGCAGGACAGGGGGCCAACGAGCAGTACTTC. Amino acids: CAWSAGQGANEQYF.